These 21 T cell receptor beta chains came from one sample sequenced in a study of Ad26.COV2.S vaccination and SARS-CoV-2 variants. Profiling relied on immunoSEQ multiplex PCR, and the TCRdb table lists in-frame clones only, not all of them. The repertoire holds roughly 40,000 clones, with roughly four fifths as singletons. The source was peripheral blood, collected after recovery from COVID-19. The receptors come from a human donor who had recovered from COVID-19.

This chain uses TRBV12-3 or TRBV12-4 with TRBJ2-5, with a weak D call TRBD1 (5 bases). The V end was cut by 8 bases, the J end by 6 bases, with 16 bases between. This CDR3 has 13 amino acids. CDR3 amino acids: CASGKTGKQTQYF. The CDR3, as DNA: TGTGCCAGCGGTAAAACAGGCAAACAGACCCAGTACTTC.

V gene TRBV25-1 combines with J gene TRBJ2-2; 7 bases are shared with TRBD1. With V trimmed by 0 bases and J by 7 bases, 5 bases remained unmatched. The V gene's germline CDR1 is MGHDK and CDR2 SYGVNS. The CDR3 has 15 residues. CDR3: CASSEYSTGIGELFF. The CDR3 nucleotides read TGTGCCAGCAGTGAATACTCGACAGGGATCGGGGAGCTGTTTTTT. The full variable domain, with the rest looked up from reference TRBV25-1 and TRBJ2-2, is EADIYQTPRYLVIGTGKKITLECSQTMGHDKMYWYQQDPGMELHLIHYSYGVNSTEKGDLSSESTVSRIRTEHFPLTLESARPSHTSQYLCASSEYSTGIGELFFGEGSRLTVL.

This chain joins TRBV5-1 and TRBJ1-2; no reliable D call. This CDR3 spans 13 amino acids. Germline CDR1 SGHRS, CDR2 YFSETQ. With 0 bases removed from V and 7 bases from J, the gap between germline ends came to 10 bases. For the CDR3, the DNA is TGCGCCAGCAGCTTGGGGGGATCTCCTGGCTACACCTTC. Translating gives CASSLGGSPGYTF. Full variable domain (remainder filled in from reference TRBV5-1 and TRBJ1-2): KAGVTQTPRYLIKTRGQQVTLSCSPISGHRSVSWYQQTPGQGLQFLFEYFSETQRNKGNFPGRFSGRQFSNSRSEMNVSTLELGDSALYLCASSLGGSPGYTFGSGTRLTVV.

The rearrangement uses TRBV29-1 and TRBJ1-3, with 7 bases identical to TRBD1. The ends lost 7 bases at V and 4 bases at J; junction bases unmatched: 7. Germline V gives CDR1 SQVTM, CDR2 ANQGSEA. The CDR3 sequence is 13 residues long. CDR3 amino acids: CSAYPTGGNTIYF. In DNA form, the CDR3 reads TGCAGCGCCTATCCGACAGGGGGAAACACCATATATTTT.

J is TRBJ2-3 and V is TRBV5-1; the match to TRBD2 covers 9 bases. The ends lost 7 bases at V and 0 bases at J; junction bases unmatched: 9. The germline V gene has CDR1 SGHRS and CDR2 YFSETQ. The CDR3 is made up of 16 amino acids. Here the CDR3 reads CASLAGLAASTDTQYF. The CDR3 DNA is TGCGCCAGCCTAGCGGGGTTAGCCGCGAGCACAGATACGCAGTATTTT.

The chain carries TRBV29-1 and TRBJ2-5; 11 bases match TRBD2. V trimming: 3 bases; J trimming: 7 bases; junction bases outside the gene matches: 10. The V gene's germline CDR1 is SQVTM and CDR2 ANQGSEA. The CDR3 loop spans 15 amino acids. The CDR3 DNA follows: TGCAGCGTTGACCTAGCGGGAGGCCTTAGGGGGACCCAGTACTTC. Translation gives CSVDLAGGLRGTQYF.

For the CDR3, the DNA is TGTGCCAGCAGGACCACACGCCAGAACACCGGGGAGCTGTTTTTT. This encodes CASRTTRQNTGELFF. The chain joins TRBV6-5 to TRBJ2-2; D not resolved. The CDR3 spans 15 residues. Per the germline V gene, CDR1 is MNHEY and CDR2 is SVGAGI. V lost 6 bases and J lost 1, with 12 bases in between.

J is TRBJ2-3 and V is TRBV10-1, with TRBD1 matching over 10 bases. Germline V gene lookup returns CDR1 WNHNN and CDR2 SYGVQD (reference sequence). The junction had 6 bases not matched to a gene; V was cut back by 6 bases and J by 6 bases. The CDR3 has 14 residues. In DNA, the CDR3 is TGCGCCAGCAGGCCCGGGACAGGGGAGGATACGCAGTATTTT. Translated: CASRPGTGEDTQYF.

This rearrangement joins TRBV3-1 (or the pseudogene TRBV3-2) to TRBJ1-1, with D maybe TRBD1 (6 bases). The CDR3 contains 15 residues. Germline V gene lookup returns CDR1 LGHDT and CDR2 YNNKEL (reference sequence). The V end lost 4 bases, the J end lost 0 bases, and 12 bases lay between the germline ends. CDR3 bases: TGTGCCAGCAGCCCACAGGGACGGATGAACACTGAAGCTTTCTTT. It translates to CASSPQGRMNTEAFF.

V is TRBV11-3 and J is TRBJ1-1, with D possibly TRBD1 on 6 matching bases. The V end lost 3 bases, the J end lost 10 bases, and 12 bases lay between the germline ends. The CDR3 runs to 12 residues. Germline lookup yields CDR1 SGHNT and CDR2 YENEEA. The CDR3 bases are TGTGCCAGCAGCTTGGGATCGGGGGCAGCTTTCTTT. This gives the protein CASSLGSGAAFF.

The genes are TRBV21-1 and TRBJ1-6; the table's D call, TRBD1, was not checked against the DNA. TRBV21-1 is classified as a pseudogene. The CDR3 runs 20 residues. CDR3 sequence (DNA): TGTGCCAACGAGCTTCCCCTCCCCTGGAAGGGGGACTCCTATAATTCACCCCTCCACTTT. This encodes CANELPLPWKGDSYNSPLHF.

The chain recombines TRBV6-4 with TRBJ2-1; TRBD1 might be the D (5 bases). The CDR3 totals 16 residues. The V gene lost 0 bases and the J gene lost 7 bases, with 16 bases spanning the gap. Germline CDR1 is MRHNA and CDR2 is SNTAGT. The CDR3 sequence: CASSDSRQGQGNEQFF. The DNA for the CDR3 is TGTGCCAGCAGTGACTCTCGGCAGGGTCAAGGGAATGAGCAGTTCTTC.

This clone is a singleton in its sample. CDR3 coding DNA: TGTGCCACCACTAGCGGGAGTCCCCCAGATACGCAGTATTTT. As protein: CATTSGSPPDTQYF. The rearrangement links TRBV27 to TRBJ2-3; 11 positions agree with TRBD2. The CDR3 extends over 14 amino acids. CDR1 and CDR2 from the germline V gene are MNHEY and SMNVEV (reference sequence). The ends lost 10 bases at V and 4 bases at J; junction bases unmatched: 7.

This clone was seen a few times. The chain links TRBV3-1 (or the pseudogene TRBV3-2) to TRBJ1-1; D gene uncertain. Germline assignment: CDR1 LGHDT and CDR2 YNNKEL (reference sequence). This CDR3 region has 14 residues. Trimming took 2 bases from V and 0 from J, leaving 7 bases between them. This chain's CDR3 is CASSQSHMNTEAFF. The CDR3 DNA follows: TGTGCCAGCAGCCAATCCCATATGAACACTGAAGCTTTCTTT.

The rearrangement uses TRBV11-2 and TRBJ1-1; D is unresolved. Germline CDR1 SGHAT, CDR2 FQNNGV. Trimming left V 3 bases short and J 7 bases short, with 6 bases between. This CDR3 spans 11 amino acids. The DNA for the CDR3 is TGTGCCAGCAGCTTTAATTTTGAAGCTTTCTTT. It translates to CASSFNFEAFF. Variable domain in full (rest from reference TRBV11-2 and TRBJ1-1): EAGVAQSPRYKIIEKRQSVAFWCNPISGHATLYWYQQILGQGPKLLIQFQNNGVVDDSQLPKDRFSAERLKGVDSTLKIQPAKLEDSAVYLCASSFNFEAFFGQGTRLTVV.

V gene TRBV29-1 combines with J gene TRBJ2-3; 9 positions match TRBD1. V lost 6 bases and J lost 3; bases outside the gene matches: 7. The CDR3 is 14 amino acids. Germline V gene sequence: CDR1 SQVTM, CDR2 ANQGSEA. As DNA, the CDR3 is TGCAGCGTCCGGACAGGGGTGAAGACAGATACGCAGTATTTT. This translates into CSVRTGVKTDTQYF.

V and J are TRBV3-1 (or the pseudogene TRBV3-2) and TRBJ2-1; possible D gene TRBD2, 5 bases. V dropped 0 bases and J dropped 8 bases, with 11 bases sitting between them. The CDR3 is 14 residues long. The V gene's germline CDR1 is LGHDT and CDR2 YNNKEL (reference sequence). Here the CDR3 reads CASSQEVGVYEQFF. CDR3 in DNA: TGTGCCAGCAGCCAAGAAGTCGGGGTCTATGAGCAGTTCTTC.

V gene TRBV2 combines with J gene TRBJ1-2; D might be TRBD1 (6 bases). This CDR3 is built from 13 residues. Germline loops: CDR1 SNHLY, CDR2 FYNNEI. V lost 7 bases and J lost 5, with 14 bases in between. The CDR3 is CASNGQSFYGYTF. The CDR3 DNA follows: TGTGCCAGCAATGGACAGAGTTTTTATGGCTACACCTTC.

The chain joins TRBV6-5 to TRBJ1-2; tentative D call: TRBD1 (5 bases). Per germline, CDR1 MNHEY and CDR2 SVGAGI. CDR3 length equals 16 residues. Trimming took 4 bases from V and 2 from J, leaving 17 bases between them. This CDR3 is CASSSTPQQVNYGYTF. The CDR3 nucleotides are TGTGCCAGCAGTTCCACCCCCCAACAGGTCAACTATGGCTACACCTTC.

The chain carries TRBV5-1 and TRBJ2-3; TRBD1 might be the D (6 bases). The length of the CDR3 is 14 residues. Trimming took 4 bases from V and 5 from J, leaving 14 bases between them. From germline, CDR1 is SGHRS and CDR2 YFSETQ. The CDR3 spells CASSNGQLQDTQYF. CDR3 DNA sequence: TGCGCCAGCAGCAACGGACAGCTACAAGATACGCAGTATTTT.

Here the CDR3 DNA reads TGTGCCAGCAGCCAAGGGCCTAGCGGGGCCTACGAGCAGTACGTC. Translated: CASSQGPSGAYEQYV. This sequence joins TRBV3-1 (or the pseudogene TRBV3-2) and TRBJ2-7; TRBD2 aligns across 9 bases. The CDR3 sequence is 15 residues long. V was clipped by 1 base and J by 2 bases; unmatched bases: 3. Germline V lookup: CDR1 LGHDT, CDR2 YNNKEL (reference sequence).